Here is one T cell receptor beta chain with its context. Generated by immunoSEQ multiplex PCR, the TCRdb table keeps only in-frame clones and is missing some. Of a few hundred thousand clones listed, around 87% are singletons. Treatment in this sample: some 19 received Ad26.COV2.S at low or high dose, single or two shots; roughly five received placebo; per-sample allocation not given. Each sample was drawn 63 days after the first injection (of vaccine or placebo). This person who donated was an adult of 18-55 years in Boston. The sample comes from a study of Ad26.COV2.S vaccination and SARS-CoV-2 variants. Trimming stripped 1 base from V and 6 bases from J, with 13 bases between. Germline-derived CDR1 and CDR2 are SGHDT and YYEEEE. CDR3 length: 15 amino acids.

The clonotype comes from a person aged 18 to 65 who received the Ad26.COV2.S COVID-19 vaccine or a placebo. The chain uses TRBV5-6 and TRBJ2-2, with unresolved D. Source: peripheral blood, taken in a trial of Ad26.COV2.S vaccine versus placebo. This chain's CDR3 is CASSLPRSGPGELFF. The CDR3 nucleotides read TGTGCCAGCAGCTTGCCCAGGAGTGGGCCCGGGGAGCTGTTTTTT.